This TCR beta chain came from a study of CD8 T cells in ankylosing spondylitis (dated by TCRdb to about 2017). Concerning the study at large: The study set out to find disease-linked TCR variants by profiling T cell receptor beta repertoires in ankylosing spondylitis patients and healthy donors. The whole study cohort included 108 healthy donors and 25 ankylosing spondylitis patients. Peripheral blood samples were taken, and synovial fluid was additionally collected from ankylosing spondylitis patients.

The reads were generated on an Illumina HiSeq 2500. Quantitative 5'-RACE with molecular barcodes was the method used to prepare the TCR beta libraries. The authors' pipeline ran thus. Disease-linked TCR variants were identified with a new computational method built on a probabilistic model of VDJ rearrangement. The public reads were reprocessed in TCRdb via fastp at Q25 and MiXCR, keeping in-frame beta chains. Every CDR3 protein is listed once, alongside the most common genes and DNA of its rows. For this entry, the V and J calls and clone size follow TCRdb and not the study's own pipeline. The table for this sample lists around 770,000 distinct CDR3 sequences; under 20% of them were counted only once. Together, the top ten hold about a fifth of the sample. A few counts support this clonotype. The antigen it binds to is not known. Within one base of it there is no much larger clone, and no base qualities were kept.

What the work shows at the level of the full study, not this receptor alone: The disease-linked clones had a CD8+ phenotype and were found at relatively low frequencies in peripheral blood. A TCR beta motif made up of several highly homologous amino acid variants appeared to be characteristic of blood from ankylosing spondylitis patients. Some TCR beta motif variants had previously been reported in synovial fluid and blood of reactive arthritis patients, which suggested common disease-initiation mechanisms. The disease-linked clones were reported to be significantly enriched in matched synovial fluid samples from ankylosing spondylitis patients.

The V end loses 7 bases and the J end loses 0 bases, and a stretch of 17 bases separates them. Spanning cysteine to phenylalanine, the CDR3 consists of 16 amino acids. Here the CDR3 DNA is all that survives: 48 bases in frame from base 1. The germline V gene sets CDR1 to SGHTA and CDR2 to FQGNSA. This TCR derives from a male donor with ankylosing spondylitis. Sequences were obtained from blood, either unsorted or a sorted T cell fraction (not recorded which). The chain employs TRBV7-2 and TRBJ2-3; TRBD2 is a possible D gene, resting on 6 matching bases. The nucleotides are TGTGCCAGCACCTGGAGGGTGCACTCTAGCACAGATACGCAGTATTTT. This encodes CASTWRVHSSTDTQYF.